This TCR beta chain is drawn from a study of T cell changes during pregnancy in multiple sclerosis. The repertoire was sequenced with immunoSEQ multiplex PCR; TCRdb's copy has only in-frame clones and lacks some. This table holds 75,000 to 95,000 clones, around 90% found once. There are 15 residues in the CDR3. The germline V gene encodes CDR1 SGDLS and CDR2 YYNGEE. J lost 13 bases, V lost 4 bases, and 17 bases had no gene match. This chain connects TRBV9 to TRBJ2-1; TRBD1 agrees at 7 bases. Material: peripheral blood, obtained in the first trimester of pregnancy. The clonotype comes from a female donor in good health, enrolled as a control in a pregnancy study. DNA for the CDR3: TGTGCCAGCAGCCCTTCGACAGGGTTAGGTATTCGTCAGTTCTTC. Amino acids: CASSPSTGLGIRQFF.